Reported below is one TCR beta chain. Its antigen is not yet known. There are no base qualities to consult, and no much larger clone falls within one base. This sample was taken from a study of vaccination and CD4 T cells after COVID-19 (dated by TCRdb to about 2022). At the level of the whole study: Convalescent patients had a positive SARS-CoV-2 result on nasal swab PCR, and of these patients, several had mild disease and one had severe disease. The convalescent cohort included six males and four females, with two Hispanic individuals, seven Caucasians, two Asians and one multiracial person. Each participant got two doses of either the Pfizer-BioNTech BNT162b2 vaccine (n=8) or the Moderna mRNA-1273 vaccine (n=2). Post-COVID blood samples were collected from convalescent patients a median of around 96 days after diagnosis, with a range of roughly 30 to 161 days. Post-vaccine blood samples were collected a median of about 66 days after the second vaccine dose, ranging from about 13 to 250 days. For stimulating the cultures, overlapping spike peptide pools were used, derived from SARS-CoV-2 as well as from the common cold coronaviruses HCoV-NL63, HCoV-OC43 and HCoV-229E. Control cultures used a CEFX viral epitope pool as positive control, an HIV-1 Nef peptide pool as negative control, or no peptide. In more than eight COVID-19 convalescent patients and a handful of infection-naive healthy vaccine recipients, researchers compared the spike-specific CD4+ TCR repertoire from before mRNA vaccination with the repertoire from after. Study-level results and caveats: Relatively few convalescent patients were included in the study, and early timepoints after natural infection were not analyzed. Among convalescent patients, a median about 87% of the SARS-CoV-2-reactive clones seen after vaccination appeared only after vaccination, which suggests priming specific to the vaccine. In convalescent patients, nearly all vaccine-specific clones (304 of 307) were found to be mono-reactive for SARS-CoV-2 spike rather than cross-reactive with common cold coronaviruses. An increase in the median number of SARS-CoV-2-reactive clonotypes from 20 to 25 after infection to roughly 39 after vaccination was observed, but the change was not found to be significant.

The method was PCR. At the Johns Hopkins FTIC core, DNA from the cultured CD4+ T cells underwent TCR sequencing with the Oncomine TCR Beta short-read assay. Genomic DNA was extracted from the cultured CD4+ T cells with the QIAamp micro DNA kit. The Oncomine TCR Beta libraries from cultured CD4+ T cells were pooled using unique dual indexes and then sequenced on an Illumina iSeq 100. The paper's data handling went like this. Non-productive sequences were filtered out, and CDR3s that did not start with C, did not end with F or W, or were shorter than 7 amino acids were discarded. Antigen-specific clonotypes were identified with the MANAFEST web application by comparing peptide-stimulated wells with reference and other culture wells. Positive clones required FDR below 0.05, an odds ratio above 5, and productive frequency above 0.1% in at least two of three replicate wells. Cross-reactive clonotypes were defined as significantly expanded in both SARS-CoV-2 spike wells and at least one common cold coronavirus spike condition. CDR3 homology was assessed with Levenshtein distances (stringdist) and unrooted phylogenetic trees (ape) in R version 3.6.1. TCRdb passed the public sequencing reads through fastp at Q25 and MiXCR, retaining productive beta sequences. Each CDR3 protein appears once, grouped with its most common genes and DNA. The V and J calls and clone size are TCRdb's, not the authors'. Here the sample has more than 12,000 distinct CDR3 sequences; around 48% occur a single time. The ten largest clones capture around 12% of the sample.

The treatment or condition label on this specimen signifies: roughly ten-day PBMC culture with coronavirus spike peptide pools or control peptides (ViraFEST assay). The ViraFEST assay was used in the study, in which antigen-specific T cells were expanded with peptide pools and expanded clonotypes were subsequently identified by TCR sequencing. The convalescent patients' positive SARS-CoV-2 PCR tests fell between March and December 2020, which was before the Alpha, Beta and Delta variants emerged in the United States. Each well held 1.5 million to 2.5 million PBMCs cultured with 9 to 10 ug/ml peptide pools in IMDM containing 5% human AB serum and 8 to 10 IU/ml IL-2. Half of the culture medium was replaced with fresh IL-2-containing medium on days 3 and 7. CD4+ T cells were isolated after 10 days of culture through negative selection using the EasySep CD4+ T cell isolation kit. Ficoll-Paque Plus gradient centrifugation was used to isolate PBMCs from whole blood, and the isolated PBMCs were then either used fresh or cryopreserved at -140C. In general, triplicate wells were set up for every culture condition.

CDR1 and CDR2 (MGHRA, YSYEKL) derive from the germline V gene. The CDR3 contains 14 residues, cysteine and phenylalanine counted. Only the CDR3 DNA stays, 42 bases, in frame from base 1. V is clipped by 1 base and J by 3 bases, and the sequence between their germline boundaries is 10 bases long. This receptor was obtained from a human donor who had recovered from COVID-19. The sequence links TRBV4-1 to TRBJ2-7; the D gene is perhaps TRBD1, on 5 matching bases. Material: CD4+ T cells from blood, cultured in vitro. The sequenced DNA: TGCGCCAGCAGCCAAGCCCAAAGGGGCTACGAGCAGTACTTC. The translation is CASSQAQRGYEQYF.